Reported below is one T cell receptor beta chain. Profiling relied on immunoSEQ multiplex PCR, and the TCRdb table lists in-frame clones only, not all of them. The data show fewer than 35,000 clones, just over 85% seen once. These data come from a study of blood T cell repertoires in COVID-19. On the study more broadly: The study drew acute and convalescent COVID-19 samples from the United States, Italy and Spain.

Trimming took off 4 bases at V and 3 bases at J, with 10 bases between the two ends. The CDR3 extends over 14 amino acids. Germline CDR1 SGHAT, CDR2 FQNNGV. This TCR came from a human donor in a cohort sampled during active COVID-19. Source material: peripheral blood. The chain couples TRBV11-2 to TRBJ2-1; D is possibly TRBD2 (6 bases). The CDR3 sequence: CASSWDSLYNEQFF. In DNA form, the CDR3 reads TGTGCCAGCAGCTGGGACTCGCTCTACAATGAGCAGTTCTTC.